The present T cell receptor beta chain was sequenced within a study of T cells after yellow fever vaccination. Study in general: Preparation used SMART-Seq v4 Ultra Low Input for the low-cell-number fractions. Points from the study as a whole: The CD4 and CD8 compartments had a small share of their clonotypes in common. Reappearing after the booster were most of the clones from primary vaccination (less than 98% CD4, approximately 86% CD8). Abundant clonotypes from the bulk population could get into FACS-sorted repertoires as contaminants.

This clonotype occurred many times. Its specificity is not known. TCRdb processed the 5' RACE reads anew with MiXCR; each CDR3 protein has one entry. Of hundreds of thousands of distinct CDR3 sequences listed, 9% to 15% are singletons. Trimming stripped 0 bases from V and 4 bases from J, with 11 bases between. CDR1 and CDR2 from the germline V gene are DFQATT and SNEGSKA (reference sequence). The CDR3 length is 14 residues. The source is a man aged 25 to 40 who received the YFV17D yellow fever vaccine. This sample comprised PBMCs, obtained on the day of the yellow fever booster vaccination. This chain links TRBV20-1 with TRBJ2-3, with D perhaps given as TRBD1 or TRBD2 (5 bases each). The CDR3 spells CSARDPTGPDTQYF. The DNA for the CDR3 is TGCAGTGCTAGAGATCCCACGGGGCCAGATACGCAGTATTTT.